Shown below are 6 T cell receptor beta chains from a single sample sequenced in a study of cytomegalovirus exposure and HLA in healthy donors. The PCR contained 60 Vbeta and 13 Jbeta primers. Data came from immunoSEQ multiplex PCR; TCRdb stores just in-frame clones and leaves some out. Its table lists approximately 140,000 clones. Source material: PBMCs. Receptors originate from a woman aged 45-65 years in good health and CMV-seronegative.

In nucleotides, the CDR3 is TGTGCCAGCACCTTATCAGGGGGCGTTGGCTACACCTTC. Its translation is CASTLSGGVGYTF. This chain connects TRBV6-5 to TRBJ1-2; TRBD1 matches 8 bases. The CDR3 sequence is 13 residues long. The J segment lost 7 bases and the V segment lost 7 bases, leaving 8 bases of the junction unmatched. Germline assignment: CDR1 MNHEY and CDR2 SVGAGI.

Written as DNA, the CDR3 is TGTGCCAGCAGTTTAGCCCGAGGGGACATTAGCAATCAGCCCCAGCATTTT. It is translated as CASSLARGDISNQPQHF. The chain couples TRBV28 to TRBJ1-5, with D tentatively TRBD1 (6 bases). The CDR3 length is 17 residues. Trimming pared 2 bases from V and 0 bases from J, leaving 14 bases between. Per the germline V gene, CDR1 is MDHEN and CDR2 is SYDVKM. The full variable domain, completed using reference TRBV28 and TRBJ1-5, is DVKVTQSSRYLVKRTGEKVFLECVQDMDHENMFWYRQDPGLGLRLIYFSYDVKMKEKGDIPEGYSVSREKKERFSLILESASTNQTSMYLCASSLARGDISNQPQHFGDGTRLSIL.

This chain links TRBV5-1 with TRBJ2-7, with 8 bases fitting TRBD1. Per germline, CDR1 SGHRS and CDR2 YFSETQ. Losses at the gene ends were 3 bases for V and 4 bases for J; bases not matched to a gene: 9. This CDR3 region has 15 residues. The CDR3 DNA sequence: TGCGCCAGCAGCTCGGCAGGACAGGGTGTGTACGAGCAGTACTTC. This gives the protein CASSSAGQGVYEQYF. Based on the CDR3 plus reference TRBV5-1 and TRBJ2-7, the full variable domain is KAGVTQTPRYLIKTRGQQVTLSCSPISGHRSVSWYQQTPGQGLQFLFEYFSETQRNKGNFPGRFSGRQFSNSRSEMNVSTLELGDSALYLCASSSAGQGVYEQYFGPGTRLTVT.

The V call is TRBV7-2, the J call TRBJ1-1; D uncertain. Germline CDR1 reads SGHTA; CDR2 reads FQGNSA. V lost 1 base, J lost 0 bases, and 6 bases lay in between. CDR3 length: 14 residues. The CDR3 sequence: CASSLGSVNTEAFF. CDR3 nucleotides: TGTGCCAGCAGCTTAGGTTCAGTGAACACTGAAGCTTTCTTT.

For the CDR3, the DNA is TGCGCCAGCAGCCAAAATACAGCGGGAGGGATTAGGAATGAGCAGTTCTTC. Protein: CASSQNTAGGIRNEQFF. The rearrangement uses TRBV4-1 and TRBJ2-1, with 10 bases fitting TRBD2. The CDR3 is 17 amino acids. V shed 2 bases and J 7 bases; nucleotides not matched to a gene: 11. Germline lookup yields CDR1 MGHRA and CDR2 YSYEKL.

The chain links TRBV27 to TRBJ2-1, with 8 bases lining up with TRBD2. Germline CDR1 and CDR2: MNHEY and SMNVEV (reference sequence). The ends lost 6 bases at V and 9 bases at J; junction bases unmatched: 7. CDR3 length equals 13 residues. CDR3 DNA: TGTGCCAGCAGCGGGGGGGCGCGGGGTGAGCAGTTCTTC. It yields the protein CASSGGARGEQFF.